This T cell receptor (beta chain) was retrieved from a study of Ad26.COV2.S vaccination and SARS-CoV-2 variants. Libraries were prepared by immunoSEQ multiplex PCR; TCRdb keeps only in-frame clonotypes and omits some of them. The table shows 350,000 to 450,000 clones, with about 85% occurring only once. Treatment described: some 20 received Ad26.COV2.S at low or high dose, single or two shots; several received placebo; per-sample allocation not given. Collection of the samples took place on day 63 after the first injection of vaccine or placebo. In the vaccine, an Ad26 vector expressed the SARS-CoV-2 spike of the Wuhan strain. Per germline, CDR1 WSHSY and CDR2 SAAADI. V lost 2 bases and J 5 bases, leaving 21 bases between the germline ends. The CDR3 has 17 amino acids.

This chain connects TRBV10-2 to TRBJ1-1, with D perhaps matching TRBD1 (5 bases). Sample: peripheral blood, taken in a trial of Ad26.COV2.S vaccine versus placebo. The source of this sequence is a person between 18 and 59 years old who received the Ad26.COV2.S COVID-19 vaccine or a placebo. The CDR3 sequence: CASSEPIPGGGWTEAFF. The CDR3 DNA reads TGCGCCAGCAGTGAGCCTATCCCAGGCGGGGGTTGGACTGAAGCTTTCTTT.